This T cell receptor (beta chain) was found in a study of T cells in tumors after PD-1 blockade. Study-level background: During anti-PD-1 treatment, some patients continued daily vismodegib 150 mg. Peripheral blood samples averaged around 33,000 unique clonotypes and 113,528 templates.

Sequencing was performed with immunoSEQ multiplex PCR; in TCRdb, only in-frame clones are kept and a portion is missing. The sample yields more than 45,000 clones, 65% to 80% seen once. CDR3 size: 12 residues. Germline CDR1 SGHNT, CDR2 YENEEA. V was shortened by 5 bases and J by 8 bases, with 9 bases between the two germline ends. The sequencing here drew on PBMCs, taken before anti-PD-1 therapy. The sequence derives from a human donor with advanced basal cell or squamous cell carcinoma (not recorded which). The chain links TRBV11-3 to TRBJ1-4, with D unclear. Here the CDR3 reads CASSLTGEKLFF. The CDR3, as DNA: TGTGCCAGCAGCCTGACGGGAGAAAAACTGTTTTTT.